The clone carrying this TCR beta chain was observed a few times. Antigen: not known. The unsorted samples had approximately 90 million PBMCs used for genomic DNA. The CDR3 covers 13 residues. V lost 4 bases and J lost 2, with 9 bases in between. Germline assignment: CDR1 SGHRS and CDR2 YFSETQ. The sample is drawn from a study of shared clonotypes between healthy human individuals. Study results and caveats: Genetic and exposure-history diversity was limited by the small donor number.

Data came from immunoSEQ multiplex PCR; TCRdb stores just in-frame clones and leaves some out. This sample has about 470,000 clones, with about 76% found just once. The chain carries TRBV5-1 and TRBJ2-5; D is unresolved. Source material: PBMCs. The origin of this receptor is a woman between 40 and 50 years old in good health. Some clones in this sample may be carry-over from other donors' samples. CDR3 in DNA: TGCGCCAGCAGCCCACCCACACAAGAGACCCAGTACTTC. It translates to CASSPPTQETQYF.